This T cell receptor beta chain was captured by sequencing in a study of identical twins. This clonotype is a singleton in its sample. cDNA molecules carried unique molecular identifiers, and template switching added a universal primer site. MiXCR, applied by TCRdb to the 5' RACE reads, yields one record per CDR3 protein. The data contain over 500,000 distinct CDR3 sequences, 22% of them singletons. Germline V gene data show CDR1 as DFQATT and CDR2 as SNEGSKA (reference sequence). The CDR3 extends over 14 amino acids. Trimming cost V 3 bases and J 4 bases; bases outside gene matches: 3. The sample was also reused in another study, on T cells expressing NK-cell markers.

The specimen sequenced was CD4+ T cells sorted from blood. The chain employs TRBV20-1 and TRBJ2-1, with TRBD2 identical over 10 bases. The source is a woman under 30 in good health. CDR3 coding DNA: TGCAGTGCTAGCCCACTAGCGGGGTACAATGAGCAGTTCTTC. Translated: CSASPLAGYNEQFF.